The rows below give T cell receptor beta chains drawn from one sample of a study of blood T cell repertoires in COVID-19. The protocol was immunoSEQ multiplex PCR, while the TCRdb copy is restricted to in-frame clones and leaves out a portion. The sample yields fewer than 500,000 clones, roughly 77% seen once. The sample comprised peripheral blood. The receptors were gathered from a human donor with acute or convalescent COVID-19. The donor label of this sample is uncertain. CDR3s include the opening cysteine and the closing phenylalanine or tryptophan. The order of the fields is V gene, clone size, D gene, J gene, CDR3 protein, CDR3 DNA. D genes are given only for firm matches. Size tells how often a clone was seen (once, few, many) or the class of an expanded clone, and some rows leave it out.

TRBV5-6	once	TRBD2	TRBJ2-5	CASSLGLGTSGAGETQYF	TGTGCCAGCAGCTTGGGTTTAGGGACTAGCGGGGCTGGGGAGACCCAGTACTTC
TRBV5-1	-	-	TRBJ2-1	CASSRGGYNEQFF	TGCGCCAGCAGCCGTGGAGGGTACAATGAGCAGTTCTTC
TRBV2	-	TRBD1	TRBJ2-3	CASSERTGLRTDTQYF	TGTGCCAGCAGTGAGAGGACAGGGCTGAGGACAGATACGCAGTATTTT
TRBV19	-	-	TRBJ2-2	CASSITGRGDTGELFF	TGTGCCAGTAGTATAACGGGCAGGGGGGACACCGGGGAGCTGTTTTTT
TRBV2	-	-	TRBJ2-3	CASSEGRRSQNTDTQYF	TGTGCCAGCAGTGAAGGAAGACGGAGCCAAAACACAGATACGCAGTATTTT
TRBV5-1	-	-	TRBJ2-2	CASSHGGFLGWELFF	TGCGCCAGCAGCCACGGAGGGTTTTTGGGTTGGGAGCTGTTTTTT
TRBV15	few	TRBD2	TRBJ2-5	CATSRDLAGVTQYF	TGTGCCACCAGCAGAGATCTCGCGGGGGTGACCCAGTACTTC
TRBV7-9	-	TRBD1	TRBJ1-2	CASSLDRESGYTF	TGTGCCAGCAGCTTGGACAGGGAGTCTGGCTACACCTTC
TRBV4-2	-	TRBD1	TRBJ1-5	CASSQGDRGGNQPQHF	TGTGCCAGCAGCCAGGGGGACAGGGGTGGAAATCAGCCCCAGCATTTT
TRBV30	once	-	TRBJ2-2	CAWSRAELNTGELFF	TGTGCCTGGAGTCGTGCGGAGCTGAACACCGGGGAGCTGTTTTTT
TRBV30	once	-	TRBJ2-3	CAWGSTPGPDTQYF	TGTGCCTGGGGAAGCACCCCTGGGCCAGATACGCAGTATTTT
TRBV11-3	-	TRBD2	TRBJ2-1	CASSLGLAGAEELYNEQFF	TGTGCCAGCAGCTTAGGGCTAGCGGGGGCCGAGGAACTTTACAATGAGCAGTTCTTC
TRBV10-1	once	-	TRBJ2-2	CASSETANTGELFF	TGCGCCAGCAGTGAGACAGCGAACACCGGGGAGCTGTTTTTT
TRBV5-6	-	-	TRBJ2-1	CASSLTGSHNEQFF	TGTGCCAGCAGCTTGACAGGGTCGCACAATGAGCAGTTCTTC
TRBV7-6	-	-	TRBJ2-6	CASSLAENSGANVLTF	TGTGCCAGCAGCTTGGCTGAAAACTCTGGGGCCAACGTCCTGACTTTC
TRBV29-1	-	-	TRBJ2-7	CSVGRSHYEQYF	TGCAGCGTTGGTCGAAGCCACTACGAGCAGTACTTC
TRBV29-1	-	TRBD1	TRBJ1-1	CSVQRTGGRRTEAFF	TGCAGCGTGCAACGGACAGGGGGCAGGAGGACTGAAGCTTTCTTT
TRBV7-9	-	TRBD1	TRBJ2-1	CASSSQDRGRAYNEQFF	TGTGCCAGCAGCTCTCAGGACAGGGGGCGAGCCTACAATGAGCAGTTCTTC
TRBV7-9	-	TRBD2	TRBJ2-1	CACPTSGGAGRYNEQFF	TGTGCCTGCCCGACTAGCGGGGGGGCCGGGAGGTACAATGAGCAGTTCTTC
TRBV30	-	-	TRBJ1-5	CAWEKGFNQPQHF	TGTGCCTGGGAAAAGGGGTTCAACCAGCCCCAGCATTTT